This T cell receptor (beta chain) was sequenced in a study of blood T cells in healthy people across ages. Study summary: About one barcoded beta molecule was captured per two T cells (by template switching). Study-level findings and limits: Total diversity from one million sequenced T cells was likely underestimated. Shifts in expanded clonotypes may have been confounded by donor CMV status, which was unknown.

With 6 bases removed from V and 11 bases from J, the gap between germline ends came to 25 bases. The CDR3 is 14 amino acids. Germline V gene sequence: CDR1 SQVTM, CDR2 ANQGSEA. Together with a sample-barcoded 5' primer, a J-beta primer mix was included in a second PCR lasting about 6 to 11 cycles. TCRdb processed the 5' RACE reads anew with MiXCR; each CDR3 protein has one entry. The sample comprises about 1,600,000 distinct CDR3 sequences, approximately 38% of which are singletons, and roughly 8.2% rests with the top ten. This clonotype has only one observation. Its antigen remains unknown. V usage is TRBV29-1 and J usage is TRBJ2-5, with D perhaps matching TRBD2 (5 bases). This receptor was obtained from a woman between 18 and 29 years old in good health. Sequencing was carried out using blood. The CDR3: CSVNRSSGYNEQYF. DNA for the CDR3: TGCAGCGTCAACAGATCATCGGGGTACAATGAGCAGTACTTC.